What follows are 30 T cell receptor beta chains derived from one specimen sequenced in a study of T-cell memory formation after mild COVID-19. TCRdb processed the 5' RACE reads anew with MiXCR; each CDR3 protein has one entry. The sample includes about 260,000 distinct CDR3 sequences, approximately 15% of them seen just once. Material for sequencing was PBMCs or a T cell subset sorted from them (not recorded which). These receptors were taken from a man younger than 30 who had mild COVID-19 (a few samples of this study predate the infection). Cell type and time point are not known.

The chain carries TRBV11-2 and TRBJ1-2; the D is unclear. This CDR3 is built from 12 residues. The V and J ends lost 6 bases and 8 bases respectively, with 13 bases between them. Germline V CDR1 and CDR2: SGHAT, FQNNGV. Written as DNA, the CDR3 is TGTGCCAGCAGTATACCCGCCGGCGGCTACACCTTC. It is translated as CASSIPAGGYTF.

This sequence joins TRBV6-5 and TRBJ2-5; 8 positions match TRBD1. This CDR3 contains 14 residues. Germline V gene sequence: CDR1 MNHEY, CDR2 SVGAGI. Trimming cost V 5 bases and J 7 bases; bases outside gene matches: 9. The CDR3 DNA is TGTGCCAGCAGTCACCCCGGACAGGGAGGGACCCAGTACTTC. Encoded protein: CASSHPGQGGTQYF.

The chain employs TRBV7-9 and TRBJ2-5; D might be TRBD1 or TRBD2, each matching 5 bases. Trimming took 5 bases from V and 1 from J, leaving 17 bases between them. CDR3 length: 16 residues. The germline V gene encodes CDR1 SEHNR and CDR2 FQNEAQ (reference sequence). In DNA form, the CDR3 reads TGTGCCAGCAGCACCCCCCGGGACGGATTCCAAGAGACCCAGTACTTC. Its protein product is CASSTPRDGFQETQYF.

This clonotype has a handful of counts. CDR3 coding DNA: TGCGCCAGCAGCCAAGAACAAGCCGCGGGTAGCTACACCTTC. It is translated as CASSQEQAAGSYTF. The rearrangement joins TRBV4-3 to TRBJ1-2; D unclear. The length of the CDR3 is 14 residues. V lost 0 bases and J lost 9, with 14 bases in between. The V gene's germline CDR1 is LGHNA and CDR2 YSLEER.

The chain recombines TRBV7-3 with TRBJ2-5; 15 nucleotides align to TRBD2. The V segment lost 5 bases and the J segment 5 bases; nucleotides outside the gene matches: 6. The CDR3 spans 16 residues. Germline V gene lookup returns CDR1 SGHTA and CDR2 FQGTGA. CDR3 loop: CASSPGTSGGFETQYF. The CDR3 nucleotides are TGTGCCAGCAGCCCCGGGACTAGCGGGGGGTTCGAGACCCAGTACTTC.

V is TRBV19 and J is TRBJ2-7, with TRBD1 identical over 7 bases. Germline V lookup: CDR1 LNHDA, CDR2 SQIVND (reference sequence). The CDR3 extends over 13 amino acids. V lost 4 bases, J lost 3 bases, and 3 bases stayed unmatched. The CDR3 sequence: CASSRDSGYEQYF. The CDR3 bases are TGTGCCAGTAGTAGGGACAGCGGCTACGAGCAGTACTTC.

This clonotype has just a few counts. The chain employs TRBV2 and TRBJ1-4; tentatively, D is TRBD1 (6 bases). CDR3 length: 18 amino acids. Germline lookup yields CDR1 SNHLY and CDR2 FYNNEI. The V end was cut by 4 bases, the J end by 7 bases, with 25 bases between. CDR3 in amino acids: CASSGNRAASRLGEKLFF. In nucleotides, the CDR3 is TGTGCCAGCAGTGGGAACAGGGCAGCATCCCGACTCGGTGAAAAACTGTTTTTT.

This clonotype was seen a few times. This CDR3 is CARKQQLQETQYF. The CDR3 nucleotides are TGTGCCAGAAAACAGCAGCTCCAAGAGACCCAGTACTTC. V usage is TRBV6-4 and J usage is TRBJ2-5, with D hard to call. The V gene's germline CDR1 is MRHNA and CDR2 SNTAGT. This CDR3 region has 13 residues. Trimming removed 9 bases at V and 1 base at J, with 12 bases between.

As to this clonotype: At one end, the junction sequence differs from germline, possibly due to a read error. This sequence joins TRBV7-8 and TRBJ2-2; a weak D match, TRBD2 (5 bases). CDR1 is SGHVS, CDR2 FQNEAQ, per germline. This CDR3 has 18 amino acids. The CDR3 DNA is TGTGCCAGCAGCCGGAGAATTAGCGCAAATGCGAACACCGGGGAGCTTTTTTTT. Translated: CASSRRISANANTGELFF.

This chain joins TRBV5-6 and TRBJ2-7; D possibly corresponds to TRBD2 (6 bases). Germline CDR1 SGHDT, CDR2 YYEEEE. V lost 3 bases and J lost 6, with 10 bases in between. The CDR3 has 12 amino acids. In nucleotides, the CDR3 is TGTGCCAGCAGCTGGGGGGTCCGCGAGCAGTACGTC. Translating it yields CASSWGVREQYV.

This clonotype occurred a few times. CDR3 amino acids: CASSYSGGRPSTDTQYF. The CDR3 DNA follows: TGTGCCAGCAGTTATAGCGGGGGGCGACCTAGCACAGATACGCAGTATTTT. The V and J genes are TRBV6-5 and TRBJ2-3; 10 bases line up with TRBD2. Trimming at V came to 3 bases and at J to 0 bases, leaving 6 bases not matched to a gene. Germline V gene lookup returns CDR1 MNHEY and CDR2 SVGAGI. This CDR3 contains 17 residues.

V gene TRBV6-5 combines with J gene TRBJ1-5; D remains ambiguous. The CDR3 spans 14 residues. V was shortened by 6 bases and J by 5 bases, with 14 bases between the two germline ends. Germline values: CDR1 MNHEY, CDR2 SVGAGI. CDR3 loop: CASRPLNPDQPQHF. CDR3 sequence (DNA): TGTGCCAGCAGGCCCCTGAACCCGGATCAGCCCCAGCATTTT.

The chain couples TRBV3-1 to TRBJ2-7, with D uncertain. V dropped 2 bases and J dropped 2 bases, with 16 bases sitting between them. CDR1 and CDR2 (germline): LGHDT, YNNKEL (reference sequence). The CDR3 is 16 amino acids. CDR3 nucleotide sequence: TGTGCCAGCAGCCAAAGAGTCGGCCCGAAGCCCTACGAGCAGTACTTC. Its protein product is CASSQRVGPKPYEQYF.

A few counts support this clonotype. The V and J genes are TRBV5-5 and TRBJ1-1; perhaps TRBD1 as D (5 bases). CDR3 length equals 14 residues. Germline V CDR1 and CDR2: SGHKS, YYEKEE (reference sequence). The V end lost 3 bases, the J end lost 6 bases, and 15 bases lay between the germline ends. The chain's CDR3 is CASSWGRLAAEAFF. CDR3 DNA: TGTGCCAGCAGCTGGGGACGGCTTGCGGCTGAAGCTTTCTTT.

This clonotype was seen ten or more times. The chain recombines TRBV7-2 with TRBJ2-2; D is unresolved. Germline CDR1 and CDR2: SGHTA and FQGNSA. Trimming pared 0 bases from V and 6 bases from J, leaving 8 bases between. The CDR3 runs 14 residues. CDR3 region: CASSLALRSGELFF. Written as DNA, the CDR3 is TGTGCCAGCAGCTTAGCCCTGCGATCCGGGGAGCTGTTTTTT.

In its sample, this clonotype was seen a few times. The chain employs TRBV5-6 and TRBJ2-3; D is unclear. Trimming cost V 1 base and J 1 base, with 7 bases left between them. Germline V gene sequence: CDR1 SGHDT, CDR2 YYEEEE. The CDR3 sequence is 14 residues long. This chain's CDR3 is CASSLSPRTDTQYF. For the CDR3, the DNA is TGTGCCAGCAGCTTGAGTCCCCGCACAGATACGCAGTATTTT.

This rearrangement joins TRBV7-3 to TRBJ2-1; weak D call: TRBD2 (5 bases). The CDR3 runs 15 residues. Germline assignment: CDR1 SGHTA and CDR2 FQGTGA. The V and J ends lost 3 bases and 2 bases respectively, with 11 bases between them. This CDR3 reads CASSLGGPTYNEQFF. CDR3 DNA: TGTGCCAGCAGCTTGGGCGGGCCAACCTACAATGAGCAGTTCTTC.

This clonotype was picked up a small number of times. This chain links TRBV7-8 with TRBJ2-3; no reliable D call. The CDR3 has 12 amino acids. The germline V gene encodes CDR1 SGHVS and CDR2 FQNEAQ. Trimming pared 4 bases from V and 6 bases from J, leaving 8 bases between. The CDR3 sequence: CASSSVRDTQYF. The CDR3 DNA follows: TGTGCCAGCAGCTCCGTACGGGATACGCAGTATTTT.

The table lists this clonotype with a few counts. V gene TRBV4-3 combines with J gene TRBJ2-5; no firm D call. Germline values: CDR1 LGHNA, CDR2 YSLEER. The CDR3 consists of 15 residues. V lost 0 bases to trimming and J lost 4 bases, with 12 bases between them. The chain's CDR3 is CASSQELVRIETQYF. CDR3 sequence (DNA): TGCGCCAGCAGCCAAGAGCTGGTCAGAATAGAGACCCAGTACTTC.

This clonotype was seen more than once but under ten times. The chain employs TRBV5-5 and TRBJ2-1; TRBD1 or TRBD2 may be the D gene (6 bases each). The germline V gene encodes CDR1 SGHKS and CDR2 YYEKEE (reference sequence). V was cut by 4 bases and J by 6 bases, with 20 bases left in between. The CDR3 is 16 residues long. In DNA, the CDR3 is TGTGCCAGCAGCACCGAGGGGGGCGGGTTACTCAATGAGCAGTTCTTC. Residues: CASSTEGGGLLNEQFF.

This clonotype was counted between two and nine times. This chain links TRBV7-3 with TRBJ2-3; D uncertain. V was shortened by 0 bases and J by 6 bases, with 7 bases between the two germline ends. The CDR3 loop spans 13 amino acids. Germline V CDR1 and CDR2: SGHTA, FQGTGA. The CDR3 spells CASSLTKLDTQYF. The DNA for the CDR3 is TGTGCCAGCAGCTTAACAAAGCTGGATACGCAGTATTTT.

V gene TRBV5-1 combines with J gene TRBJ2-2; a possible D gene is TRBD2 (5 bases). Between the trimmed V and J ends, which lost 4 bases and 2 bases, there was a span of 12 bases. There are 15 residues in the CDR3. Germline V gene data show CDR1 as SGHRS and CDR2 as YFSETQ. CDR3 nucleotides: TGCGCCAGCAGCACCGGGGTCGGAAACACCGGGGAGCTGTTTTTT. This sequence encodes CASSTGVGNTGELFF.

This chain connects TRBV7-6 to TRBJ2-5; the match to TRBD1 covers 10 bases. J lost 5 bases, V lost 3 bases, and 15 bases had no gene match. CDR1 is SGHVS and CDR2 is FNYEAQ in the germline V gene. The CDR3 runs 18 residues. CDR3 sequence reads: CASSFYPPDRGMGETQYF. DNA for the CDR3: TGTGCCAGCAGCTTCTACCCCCCGGACAGGGGGATGGGGGAGACCCAGTACTTC.

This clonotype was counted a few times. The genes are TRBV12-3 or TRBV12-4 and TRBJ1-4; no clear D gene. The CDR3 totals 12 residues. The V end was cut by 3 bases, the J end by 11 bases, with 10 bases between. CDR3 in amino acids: CASSFSPEKLFF. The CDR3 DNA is TGTGCCAGCAGTTTTAGCCCGGAGAAACTGTTTTTT.

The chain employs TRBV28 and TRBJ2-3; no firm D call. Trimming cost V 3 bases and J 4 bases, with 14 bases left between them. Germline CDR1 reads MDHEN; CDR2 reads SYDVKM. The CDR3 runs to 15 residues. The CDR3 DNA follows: TGTGCCAGCAGTTTTCCGCGCGCGGCACCAGATACGCAGTATTTT. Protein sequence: CASSFPRAAPDTQYF.

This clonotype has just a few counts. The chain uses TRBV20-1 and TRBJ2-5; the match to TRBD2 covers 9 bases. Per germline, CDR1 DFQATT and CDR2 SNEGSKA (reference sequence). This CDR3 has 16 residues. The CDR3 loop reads CSAGGAGLPRVETQYF. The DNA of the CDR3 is TGCAGCGCGGGGGGGGCCGGACTTCCGAGGGTGGAGACCCAGTACTTC.

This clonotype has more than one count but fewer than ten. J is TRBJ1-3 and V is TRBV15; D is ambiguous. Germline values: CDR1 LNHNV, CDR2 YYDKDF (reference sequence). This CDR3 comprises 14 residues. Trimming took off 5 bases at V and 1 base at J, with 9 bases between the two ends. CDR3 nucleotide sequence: TGTGCCACCAGCCCCTACATATCTGGAAACACCATATATTTT. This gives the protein CATSPYISGNTIYF.

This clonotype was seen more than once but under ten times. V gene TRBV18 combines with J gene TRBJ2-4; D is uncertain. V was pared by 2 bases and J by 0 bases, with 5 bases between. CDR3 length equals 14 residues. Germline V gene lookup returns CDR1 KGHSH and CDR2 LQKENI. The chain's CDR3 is CASSPDQAKNIQYF. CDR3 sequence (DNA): TGTGCCAGCTCACCAGACCAAGCCAAAAACATTCAGTACTTC.

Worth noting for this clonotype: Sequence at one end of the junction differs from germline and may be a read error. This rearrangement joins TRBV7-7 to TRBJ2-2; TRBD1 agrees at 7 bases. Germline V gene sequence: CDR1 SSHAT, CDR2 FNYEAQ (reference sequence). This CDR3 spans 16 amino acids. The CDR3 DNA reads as TGTGCTAGCAGCTTAGCCAGTACAGGGGAACCGGGGGAGCTGTTTTTT. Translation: CASSLASTGEPGELFF.

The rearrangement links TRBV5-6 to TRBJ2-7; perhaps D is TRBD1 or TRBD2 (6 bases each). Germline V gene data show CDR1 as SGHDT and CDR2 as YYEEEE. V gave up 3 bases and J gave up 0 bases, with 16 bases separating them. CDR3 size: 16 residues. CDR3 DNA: TGTGCCAGCAGCTCCCGGGGGCAGGGAACCTCCTACGAGCAGTACGTC. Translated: CASSSRGQGTSYEQYV.